The 2 T cell receptor beta chains below were found in one sample sequenced in a study of graft-versus-host responses after intestinal transplantation. Data came from immunoSEQ multiplex PCR; TCRdb stores just in-frame clones and leaves some out. The table lists under 65,000 clones, about 94% of them singletons. Antigen specificity for these receptors is unknown. The starting material was unstimulated CD4+ T cells sorted from spleen or lymph node cells, obtained before transplant. The receptors were gathered from a human donor who was the organ donor for an intestinal transplant.

This clone was recorded once. The chain links TRBV19 to TRBJ2-5; 9 positions agree with TRBD2. The germline CDR1 and CDR2 sequences are LNHDA and SQIVND (reference sequence). The CDR3 is 12 residues long. The J segment lost 11 bases and the V segment lost 3 bases, leaving 4 bases of the junction unmatched. Here the CDR3 reads CASSMRGGEQYF. The CDR3 nucleotides read TGTGCCAGTAGTATGCGGGGGGGTGAGCAGTACTTC.

The chain joins TRBV5-6 to TRBJ2-5; D is perhaps TRBD2 (5 bases). Germline assignment: CDR1 SGHDT and CDR2 YYEEEE. The germline V and J ends were trimmed by 4 bases and 2 bases, with 15 bases remaining between them. This CDR3 region has 15 residues. The DNA of the CDR3 is TGTGCCAGCAGCCTACCTACCGGACTGCAAGAGACCCAGTACTTC. Its translation is CASSLPTGLQETQYF.